The rows below give T cell receptor beta chains drawn from one sample of a study of technical replicates of blood from several donors. Clones were sequenced by immunoSEQ multiplex PCR, and TCRdb holds only the in-frame ones, with some missing. The top ten hold approximately 4% of the sample, which has under 35,000 clones, 85% to 95% seen once. Material for sequencing was PBMCs. These receptor sequences come from a human donor in good health. Some clones in this sample may be carry-over from other donors' samples. Both conserved end residues are part of each CDR3. The order of the fields is V gene, clone size, J gene, D gene, CDR3 protein, CDR3 DNA. The D gene is left open where the match is weak. Expanded clones are given a class, and other clones once, few, many or no size at all.

>TRBV11-2|.|TRBJ2-2|.
CASSPPVPGELFF
TGTGCCAGCAGCCCCCCGGTCCCCGGGGAGCTGTTTTTT
>TRBV4-3|.|TRBJ2-7|.
CASSQDVGSWYEQYF
TGCGCCAGCAGCCAAGATGTCGGGAGTTGGTACGAGCAGTACTTC
>TRBV2|.|TRBJ2-1|TRBD2
CASSSASGRLWEQFF
TGTGCCAGCAGTTCCGCTAGCGGGAGACTTTGGGAGCAGTTCTTC
>TRBV4-2|.|TRBJ1-2|TRBD1
CASSQGRGQGYGYTF
TGTGCCAGCAGCCAAGGGAGGGGGCAGGGCTATGGCTACACCTTC
>TRBV7-9|.|TRBJ1-3|.
CASSGGGTISGNTIYF
TGTGCCAGCAGCGGGGGGGGTACCATCTCTGGAAACACCATATATTTT
>TRBV11-2|.|TRBJ2-7|.
CASSWLVLYEQYF
TGTGCCAGCAGCTGGCTTGTCCTCTACGAGCAGTACTTC
>TRBV30|.|TRBJ1-2|.
CAWSVGGAGYTF
TGTGCCTGGAGTGTCGGGGGTGCTGGCTACACCTTC
>TRBV14|.|TRBJ1-3|.
CASSQGYFTGNTIYF
TGTGCCAGCAGCCAAGGATACTTCACTGGAAACACCATATATTTT
>TRBV6-5|.|TRBJ2-7|TRBD2
CASRGLGAAYEQYF
TGTGCCAGCAGGGGACTAGGGGCGGCCTACGAGCAGTACTTC
>TRBV2|once|TRBJ2-2|TRBD2
CASSGQTSGGNTGELFF
TGTGCCAGCAGTGGGCAGACTAGCGGGGGGAACACCGGGGAGCTGTTTTTT
>TRBV6-5|.|TRBJ1-2|.
CASSFYESDGYTF
TGTGCCAGCAGCTTTTACGAGAGCGATGGCTACACCTTC
>TRBV6-6|.|TRBJ2-3|.
CASSYAGSDTQYF
TGTGCCAGCAGTTACGCAGGGTCAGATACGCAGTATTTT
>TRBV11-2|.|TRBJ2-2|.
CASSLSPVRRQSNTGELFF
TGTGCCAGCAGCTTATCTCCCGTACGGAGACAGTCTAACACCGGGGAGCTGTTTTTT
>TRBV19|.|TRBJ2-3|.
CASSMMESTDTQYF
TGTGCCAGTAGTATGATGGAGAGCACAGATACGCAGTATTTT
>TRBV25-1|.|TRBJ2-6|.
CASSEGQLSGANVLTF
TGTGCCAGCAGTGAGGGACAACTCTCTGGGGCCAACGTCCTGACTTTC
>TRBV30|once|TRBJ1-1|.
CAWSRREYGTEAFF
TGTGCCTGGAGCAGACGGGAATATGGCACTGAAGCTTTCTTT
>TRBV6-1|.|TRBJ2-1|.
CATSTTQSGNEQFF
TGTGCCACCTCAACCACTCAAAGCGGAAATGAGCAGTTCTTC
>TRBV10-1|.|TRBJ2-7|TRBD2
CASSESPPGEDTSGSGAYEQYF
TGCGCCAGCAGTGAGTCCCCTCCAGGGGAGGATACTAGCGGGAGTGGGGCCTACGAGCAGTACTTC
>TRBV6-5|.|TRBJ1-2|TRBD1
CASSYEGGVWDGYTF
TGTGCCAGCAGTTATGAAGGGGGCGTTTGGGATGGCTACACCTTC
>TRBV29-1|once|TRBJ2-1|TRBD2
CSVDPSGRGNEQFF
TGCAGCGTTGATCCTAGCGGGAGAGGGAATGAGCAGTTCTTC
>TRBV6-6|once|TRBJ2-5|.
CASSPAETQYF
TGTGCCAGCTCTCCAGCGGAGACCCAGTACTTC
>TRBV7-3|once|TRBJ2-7|TRBD1
CASSHRGDEQYF
TGTGCCAGCAGCCACAGGGGAGACGAGCAGTACTTC
>TRBV19|.|TRBJ2-1|.
CATSSSKGGGGSSYNEQFF
TGTGCCACCAGCTCCTCTAAGGGGGGGGGCGGGAGCTCCTACAATGAGCAGTTCTTC
>TRBV29-1|.|TRBJ2-7|.
CSVLYRGYEQYF
TGCAGCGTTCTATATAGGGGATACGAGCAGTACTTC
>TRBV6-5|.|TRBJ2-7|TRBD1
CASSFIRGLPYEQYF
TGTGCCAGCAGTTTCATCAGGGGGCTGCCCTACGAGCAGTACTTC
>TRBV5-6|.|TRBJ1-2|.
CASSPGTTNYGYTF
TGTGCCAGCAGCCCCGGGACAACTAACTATGGCTACACCTTC
>TRBV5-6|.|TRBJ1-2|TRBD1
CASSPGTGSSNYGYTF
TGTGCCAGCAGCCCAGGGACAGGTTCCTCCAACTATGGCTACACCTTC
>TRBV5-4|once|TRBJ2-7|TRBD2
CASSSKQLAGASSYEQYF
TGTGCCAGCAGCTCGAAACAACTAGCGGGAGCCTCCTCCTACGAGCAGTACTTC
>TRBV30|.|TRBJ2-1|TRBD2
CAYEAGAYNEQFF
TGTGCCTACGAGGCGGGAGCTTACAATGAGCAGTTCTTC
>TRBV30|.|TRBJ2-3|TRBD2
CAWKRGRGTDTQYF
TGTGCCTGGAAACGCGGGAGAGGTACAGATACGCAGTATTTT
>TRBV5-4|once|TRBJ1-1|TRBD1
CASSNTGDMNTEAFF
TGTGCCAGCAGCAATACAGGGGACATGAACACTGAAGCTTTCTTT
>TRBV21-1|.|TRBJ2-7|.
CASSRGGIGYEQYF
TGTGCCAGCAGTAGAGGAGGGATAGGCTACGAGCAGTACTTC
>TRBV9|once|TRBJ2-1|TRBD2
CASSVVSGGAGSYNEQFF
TGTGCCAGCAGCGTAGTTAGCGGGGGGGCGGGGTCCTACAATGAGCAGTTCTTC
>TRBV6-6|.|TRBJ2-7|.
CASSYLQGGYEQYF
TGTGCCAGCAGTTACCTCCAGGGGGGTTACGAGCAGTACTTC
>TRBV5-1|once|TRBJ2-5|TRBD2
CASSTTSGVGETQYF
TGCGCCAGCAGCACGACTAGCGGGGTAGGAGAGACCCAGTACTTC
>TRBV27|.|TRBJ2-5|.
CASRVWGDRLNPETQYF
TGTGCCAGCAGGGTCTGGGGGGACCGCCTCAATCCAGAGACCCAGTACTTC
>TRBV23-1|.|TRBJ2-7|.
CASKNRKLYEQYF
TGCGCCAGCAAGAACAGAAAACTCTACGAGCAGTACTTC
>TRBV10-3|.|TRBJ2-7|.
CAITSGAGEQYF
TGTGCCATCACTTCGGGTGCGGGCGAGCAGTACTTC
>TRBV7-2|.|TRBJ1-2|.
CASSLGRWGYTF
TGTGCCAGCAGCTTAGGTCGGTGGGGCTACACCTTC
>TRBV10-3|.|TRBJ1-6|TRBD1
CAIRTDRGENSPLHF
TGTGCCATCAGGACAGACAGGGGTGAAAATTCACCCCTCCACTTT
>TRBV7-9|.|TRBJ1-6|TRBD1
CASEGARNSPLHF
TGTGCCAGCGAGGGGGCGCGAAATTCACCCCTCCACTTT